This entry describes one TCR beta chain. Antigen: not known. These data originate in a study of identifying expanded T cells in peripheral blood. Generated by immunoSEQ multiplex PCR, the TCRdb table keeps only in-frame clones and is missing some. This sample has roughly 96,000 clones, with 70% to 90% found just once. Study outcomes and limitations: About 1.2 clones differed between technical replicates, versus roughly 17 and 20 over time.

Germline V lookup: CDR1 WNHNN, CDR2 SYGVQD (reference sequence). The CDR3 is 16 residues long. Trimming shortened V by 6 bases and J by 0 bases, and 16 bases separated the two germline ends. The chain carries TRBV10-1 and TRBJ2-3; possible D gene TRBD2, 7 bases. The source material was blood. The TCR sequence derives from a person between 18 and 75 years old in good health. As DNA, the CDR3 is TGCGCCAGCAGCCTGGCGGGGGCTGGAAGCACAGATACGCAGTATTTT. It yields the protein CASSLAGAGSTDTQYF.